This is a list of T cell receptor beta chains from one sample in a study of blood T cells in healthy people across ages. Using its own MiXCR run on the 5' RACE reads, TCRdb lists one record per CDR3 protein. The sample records about 590,000 distinct CDR3 sequences, about 28% being singletons. The sample comprised blood. These TCRs come from a woman of 80 years or more in good health. The CDR3 runs from the conserved cysteine through the conserved F or W. D genes are given only for firm matches. The size of a clone is reported for some rows only, either as once, few or many, or as a class for expanded clones.

d_call j_call v_call clone_size cdr3_nt cdr3_aa
TRBD1 TRBJ2-3 TRBV5-1 many TGCGCCAGCAGCTTGTTCCCGGACAGGAGCACAGATACGCAGTATTTT CASSLFPDRSTDTQYF
TRBD1 TRBJ1-1 TRBV18 once TGTACCAGCTCACCATCGGGACAGATGAACACTGAAGCTTTCTTT CTSSPSGQMNTEAFF
TRBD1 TRBJ2-7 TRBV5-1 many TGCGCCAGCAGCTACCAGACAGGGGGCATCGACGAGCAGTACTTC CASSYQTGGIDEQYF
TRBD1 TRBJ2-1 TRBV6-5 many TGTGCCAGCAACAGGGGGCATGAGCAGTTCTTC CASNRGHEQFF
. TRBJ1-5 TRBV4-2 many TGTGCCAGCAGCCTCAACGTAGGGGTGGGCCAGCCCCAGCATTTT CASSLNVGVGQPQHF
TRBD2 TRBJ2-7 TRBV20-1 . TGCAGTGCCCGCCCAGCGGGGGGGCTGAATGAGCAGTACTTC CSARPAGGLNEQYF
. TRBJ2-3 TRBV20-1 many TGCAGTGCTGCCCGGCAAGGTCCCCGAGGGCCAGATACGCAGTATTTT CSAARQGPRGPDTQYF
. TRBJ1-5 TRBV20-1 . TGCAGTGCCCCCTGGGGGGGGAGGGATCAGCCCCAGCATTTT CSAPWGGRDQPQHF
. TRBJ2-7 TRBV12-3/TRBV12-4 once TGTGCCAGCAGGATGGACGCCACCTACGAGCAGTACTTC CASRMDATYEQYF
. TRBJ1-1 TRBV25-1 . TGTGCCAGCCAAGACAGGCCGAACACTGAAGCTTTCTTT CASQDRPNTEAFF
. TRBJ1-4 TRBV5-4 . TGTGCCAGCAGCGGGGACGGAAAAGTGAATGAAAAACTGTTTTTT CASSGDGKVNEKLFF
. TRBJ2-3 TRBV9 . TGTGCCAGCAGCGCAGGGGGGGACAGTGGCACAGATACGCAGTATTTT CASSAGGDSGTDTQYF
. TRBJ2-7 TRBV20-1 . TGCAGTGCTAGAGATCCCTACCAGGCCTACGAGCAGTACTTC CSARDPYQAYEQYF